The clone carrying this T cell receptor (beta chain) was counted only a few times. Its cognate antigen is unknown. Per the germline V gene, CDR1 is SGHTA and CDR2 is FQGNSA. The trim removed 7 bases at V and 4 bases at J, leaving 12 bases unmatched. The CDR3 length is 15 residues. Each donor's blood draw was approximately 10 milliliters of peripheral blood. There were at least 6 micrograms of total RNA extracted from every sample. This entry is derived from a study of blood T cells in healthy people across ages. Study observations and caveats: Roughly linear age-related decline in beta diversity appeared, significant by age 40.

A J-beta primer mix and a sample-barcoded 5' primer were used in a second PCR of roughly 7 to 12 cycles. Each of the cDNA molecules was tagged by a template-switch adaptor with 12 random nucleotides. One entry per CDR3 protein, called by TCRdb with MiXCR from the 5' RACE reads. Of over 1,500,000 distinct CDR3 sequences in the sample, 39% were seen once. The source of this sequence is a human donor in good health. This rearrangement joins TRBV7-2 to TRBJ1-2, with 7 bases identical to TRBD1. Sequenced sample: blood. The CDR3 protein is CASTHYPGQFYGYTF. The CDR3 DNA reads TGTGCCAGCACCCATTATCCGGGACAGTTCTATGGCTACACCTTC.